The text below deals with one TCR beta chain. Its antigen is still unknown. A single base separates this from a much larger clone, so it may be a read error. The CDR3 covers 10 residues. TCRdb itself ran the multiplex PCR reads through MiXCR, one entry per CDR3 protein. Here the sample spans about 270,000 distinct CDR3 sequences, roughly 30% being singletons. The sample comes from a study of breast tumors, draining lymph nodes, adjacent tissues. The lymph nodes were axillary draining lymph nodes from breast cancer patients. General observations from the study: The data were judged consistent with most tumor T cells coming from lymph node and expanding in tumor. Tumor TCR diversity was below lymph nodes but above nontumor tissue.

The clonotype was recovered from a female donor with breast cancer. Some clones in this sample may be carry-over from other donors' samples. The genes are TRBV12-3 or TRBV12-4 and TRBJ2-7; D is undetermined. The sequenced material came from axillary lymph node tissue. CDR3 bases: TGTGCCAGCGCAATTTACGAGCAGCACTTC. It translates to CASAIYEQHF.